This TCR beta chain was sequenced in a study of blood T cell repertoires in COVID-19. As for the study in general: Both acute and convalescent COVID-19 samples were obtained from the United States, Italy and Spain.

The CDR3 covers 14 residues. Germline CDR1 is MNHEY and CDR2 is SMNVEV (reference sequence). Trimming cost V 5 bases and J 11 bases, with 22 bases left between them. Clones were sequenced by immunoSEQ multiplex PCR, and TCRdb holds only the in-frame ones, with some missing. Here the sample spans about 270,000 clones, around 90% being singletons. The origin of this receptor is a middle-aged man who had been exposed to COVID-19. Material for sequencing was PBMCs or T cells enriched from blood (not recorded which). The gene calls are TRBV27 and TRBJ2-7; perhaps TRBD2 as D (5 bases). CDR3 amino acids: CASSGRAPLLREYF. DNA for the CDR3: TGTGCCAGCAGTGGGAGAGCACCGCTCCTACGAGAGTACTTC.